Below, 32 T cell receptor beta chains from the same sample are listed, as sequenced in a study of post-analysis software for immune sequencing data (dated by TCRdb to about 2015). The paper's findings and limits, for the study overall: Four or five TRBV segments, including TRBV5-6, TRBV5-1 and TRBV20-1, were significantly more frequent in patients than controls.

No antigen is known for these receptors. Libraries came from PCR. Instrument on record: Illumina HiSeq 2500. To reduce PCR and sequencing biases, unique molecular identifiers were built into the TCR beta cDNA libraries. Starting from the raw public reads, TCRdb applied fastp trimming at Q25, assembled clones with MiXCR and retained in-frame beta chains. When rows share a CDR3 protein, they turn into one entry using the most common DNA and genes. The sample data list roughly 670,000 distinct CDR3 sequences, and over 45% of these were observed just once. The ten top clones hold over 9% of the sample. The specimen was blood. The receptor source for this set is a girl aged 2 to 10 with multiple sclerosis.

The chain joins TRBV11-1 to TRBJ2-5, with TRBD2 as a possible D gene (6 bases). Matching the DNA end better, TRBJ2-7 makes the J call doubtful. This CDR3 comprises 16 residues. Germline V lookup: CDR1 SGHAT, CDR2 FQDESV (reference sequence). As DNA, the CDR3 is TGTGCCAGCAGCTTAGGGTCAGCACGGACTACCTACGAGCAGTACTTC. Translating it yields CASSLGSARTTYEQYF.

This clonotype has more than one count but fewer than ten. The chain has TRBV7-2 and TRBJ2-7; D is uncertain. Looked up from germline, CDR1 is SGHTA and CDR2 is FQGNSA. V lost 8 bases and J 1 base, leaving 15 bases between the germline ends. The CDR3 is 14 residues long. The CDR3, as DNA: TGTGCCAGCGGCGAGGCGGTGCAGTCCTACGAGCAGTACTTC. Translation: CASGEAVQSYEQYF.

This chain uses TRBV2 with TRBJ1-2; D ambiguous. Trimming took 2 bases from V and 3 from J, leaving 7 bases between them. The CDR3 is made up of 13 amino acids. CDR1 and CDR2 (germline): SNHLY, FYNNEI. The CDR3 coding sequence is TGTGCCAGCAGTGAACACAGAGACTATGGCTACACCTTC. This sequence encodes CASSEHRDYGYTF.

This clonotype was counted a few times. The chain links TRBV5-1 to TRBJ2-3, with TRBD2 identical over 9 bases. The CDR3 is 15 amino acids. With V trimmed by 2 bases and J by 6 bases, 7 bases remained unmatched. Per the germline V gene, CDR1 is SGHRS and CDR2 is YFSETQ. Here the CDR3 DNA reads TGCGCCAGCAGCTTCCTAGCGGGAATCCCTGATACGCAGTATTTT. Protein product: CASSFLAGIPDTQYF.

The V call is TRBV27, the J call TRBJ2-3; no definite D call. This CDR3 has 11 amino acids. In germline, CDR1 is MNHEY, CDR2 SMNVEV (reference sequence). The ends were cut back, 6 bases at V and 7 bases at J, with 8 bases in the middle. CDR3 sequence (DNA): TGTGCCAGCAGAAAGACCCATACGCAGTATTTT. This gives the protein CASRKTHTQYF.

A few counts support this clonotype. V and J are TRBV7-2 and TRBJ1-5; D is unresolved. Germline V gene sequence: CDR1 SGHTA, CDR2 FQGNSA. The CDR3 sequence is 16 residues long. Trimming pared 1 base from V and 1 base from J, leaving 11 bases between. CDR3 region: CASSLDTGWSNQPQHF. The CDR3 bases are TGTGCCAGCAGCTTAGACACGGGCTGGAGCAATCAGCCCCAGCATTTT.

The genes are TRBV10-2 and TRBJ1-1, with 9 bases aligning to TRBD1. This CDR3 is 15 amino acids long. After removal of 6 bases from V and 3 bases from J, the junction contained 8 bases not matched to a gene. Germline V gene data show CDR1 as WSHSY and CDR2 as SAAADI. In nucleotides, the CDR3 is TGCGCCAGCAGCCGGGACAGGGATGGCGACACTGAAGCTTTCTTT. It codes for CASSRDRDGDTEAFF.

The V and J genes are TRBV20-1 and TRBJ1-5, with TRBD1 matching over 8 bases. The V gene's germline CDR1 is DFQATT and CDR2 SNEGSKA (reference sequence). The junction had 6 bases not matched to a gene; V was cut back by 4 bases and J by 7 bases. This CDR3 spans 13 amino acids. The chain's CDR3 is CSAIDRGGQPQHF. The DNA for the CDR3 is TGCAGTGCTATTGACAGGGGAGGCCAGCCCCAGCATTTT.

V usage is TRBV29-1 and J usage is TRBJ2-3; D perhaps matches TRBD1 (6 bases). This CDR3 has 15 amino acids. CDR1 and CDR2 (germline): SQVTM, ANQGSEA. The germline V and J ends were trimmed by 6 bases and 6 bases, with 22 bases remaining between them. The CDR3 nucleotides read TGCAGCGTGAGGGGAACAGGGTCCCGTGGGGATACGCAGTATTTT. Translation gives CSVRGTGSRGDTQYF.

The J gene is TRBJ2-1, the V gene TRBV20-1, with TRBD2 identical over 8 bases. The CDR3 length is 15 residues. Losses at the gene ends were 3 bases for V and 8 bases for J; bases not matched to a gene: 12. Germline values: CDR1 DFQATT, CDR2 SNEGSKA (reference sequence). The CDR3 loop is CSARLSGGSSYEQFF. CDR3 bases: TGCAGTGCTAGGCTGAGCGGGGGCTCCTCTTATGAGCAGTTCTTC.

The gene calls are TRBV12-3 or TRBV12-4 and TRBJ2-7, with 8 positions matching TRBD2. CDR3 length: 14 amino acids. With 3 bases clipped from V and 6 bases from J, the junction kept 7 bases outside the gene matches. The DNA for the CDR3 is TGTGCCAGCAGTTTTACTAGCGGTAGCGGCGAGCAGTACTTC. As protein: CASSFTSGSGEQYF.

The chain couples TRBV20-1 to TRBJ1-1, with D unclear. In germline, CDR1 is DFQATT, CDR2 SNEGSKA (reference sequence). This CDR3 region has 13 residues. Trimming left V 1 base short and J 4 bases short, with 10 bases between. CDR3 residues: CSARGPGSTEAFF. DNA for the CDR3: TGCAGTGCTAGAGGCCCGGGAAGCACTGAAGCTTTCTTT.

CDR3 amino acids: CASIGQGGEQYF. CDR3 nucleotide sequence: TGTGCCAGCATCGGACAGGGTGGCGAGCAGTACTTC. V gene TRBV7-6 combines with J gene TRBJ2-7, with 8 bases lining up with TRBD1. The CDR3 has 12 amino acids. Per the germline V gene, CDR1 is SGHVS and CDR2 is FNYEAQ. The V and J ends lost 7 bases and 6 bases, in that order; junction bases with no gene match: 5. Together with reference TRBV7-6 and TRBJ2-7, the CDR3 gives the full variable domain: GAGVSQSPRYKVTKRGQDVALRCDPISGHVSLYWYRQALGQGPEFLTYFNYEAQQDKSGLPNDRFSAERPEGSISTLTIQRTEQRDSAMYRCASIGQGGEQYFGPGTRLTVT.

The rearrangement uses TRBV30 and TRBJ1-2, with D maybe TRBD1 (5 bases). CDR1 and CDR2 (germline): GTSNPN, SVGIG (reference sequence). The CDR3 consists of 12 residues. The V and J ends lost 3 bases and 3 bases respectively, with 8 bases between them. CDR3 residues: CAWSPGDYGYTF. In DNA, the CDR3 is TGTGCCTGGAGCCCGGGGGACTATGGCTACACCTTC. The whole variable domain, remainder taken from reference TRBV30 and TRBJ1-2, is SQTIHQWPATLVQPVGSPLSLECTVEGTSNPNLYWYRQAAGRGLQLLFYSVGIGQISSEVPQNLSASRPQDRQFILSSKKLLLSDSGFYLCAWSPGDYGYTFGSGTRLTVV.

The V call is TRBV12-3 or TRBV12-4, the J call TRBJ2-3; the D is unclear. The CDR3 sequence is 16 residues long. Trimming left V 0 bases short and J 0 bases short, with 10 bases between. The CDR3 loop is CASSLAPPTSTDTQYF. The CDR3 DNA reads TGTGCCAGCAGTTTAGCGCCTCCTACGAGCACAGATACGCAGTATTTT.

This clonotype was observed once. This rearrangement joins TRBV7-9 to TRBJ2-3, with a weak D call TRBD1 (7 bases). CDR1 SEHNR and CDR2 FQNEAQ come from the germline V gene (reference sequence). The CDR3 consists of 17 residues. V lost 5 bases to trimming and J lost 4 bases, with 22 bases between them. CDR3 in amino acids: CASSPTLGRDRSDTQYF. The CDR3 DNA follows: TGTGCCAGCAGCCCCACGTTGGGGCGGGACAGATCAGATACGCAGTATTTT.

This clonotype has just a few counts. The chain has TRBV29-1 and TRBJ2-1, with D hard to call. The CDR3 totals 12 residues. V shed 6 bases and J shed 6 bases, with 12 bases lying between them. The V gene's germline CDR1 is SQVTM and CDR2 ANQGSEA. The CDR3 loop reads CSVIRNSNEQFF. As DNA, the CDR3 is TGCAGCGTCATACGAAACAGCAATGAGCAGTTCTTC.

This clonotype was observed a handful of times. The chain uses TRBV20-1 and TRBJ2-3, with TRBD2 identical over 9 bases. The CDR3 extends over 14 amino acids. Trimming cost V 5 bases and J 5 bases; bases outside gene matches: 8. From germline, CDR1 is DFQATT and CDR2 SNEGSKA (reference sequence). The CDR3 protein is CSARRGGAGDTQYF. Written as DNA, the CDR3 is TGCAGTGCTCGCCGCGGGGGGGCAGGAGATACGCAGTATTTT.

V and J are TRBV6-6 and TRBJ1-5, with D possibly matching TRBD1 (5 bases). V was cut by 0 bases and J by 8 bases, with 17 bases left in between. The germline gives CDR1 MNHNY, CDR2 SVGAGI (reference sequence). This CDR3 spans 16 amino acids. The CDR3 region has the DNA TGTGCCAGCAGTTACTCAGGGCCCGATTTGGGGGAGCCCCAGCATTTT. Translation: CASSYSGPDLGEPQHF.

The rearrangement joins TRBV2 to TRBJ2-3, with 11 bases that match TRBD2. CDR1 is SNHLY, CDR2 FYNNEI, per germline. V trimming: 9 bases; J trimming: 6 bases; junction bases outside the gene matches: 8. The CDR3 runs to 14 residues. The CDR3 loop is CARGTASGGDTQYF. Written as DNA, the CDR3 is TGTGCCAGAGGGACGGCTAGCGGGGGGGATACGCAGTATTTT. The full variable domain, with the rest looked up from reference TRBV2 and TRBJ2-3, is EPEVTQTPSHQVTQMGQEVILRCVPISNHLYFYWYRQILGQKVEFLVSFYNNEISEKSEIFDDQFSVERPDGSNFTLKIRSTKLEDSAMYFCARGTASGGDTQYFGPGTRLTVL.

The V call is TRBV18, the J call TRBJ2-5; 7 positions agree with TRBD2. In germline, CDR1 is KGHSH, CDR2 LQKENI. V lost 3 bases, J lost 0 bases, and 4 bases stayed unmatched. The CDR3 totals 15 residues. The CDR3 is CASSPGGSHQETQYF. The CDR3 coding sequence is TGTGCCAGCTCACCCGGGGGGAGTCACCAAGAGACCCAGTACTTC.

V and J are TRBV11-2 and TRBJ2-2; 9 bases match TRBD1. This CDR3 has 17 residues. Germline V gene sequence: CDR1 SGHAT, CDR2 FQNNGV. V gave up 5 bases and J gave up 4 bases; unmatched junction bases: 11. CDR3 amino acids: CASSPPPGTGLTGELFF. In DNA form, the CDR3 reads TGTGCCAGCAGCCCTCCTCCCGGGACAGGGCTCACCGGGGAGCTGTTTTTT.

In this sample, this clonotype turned up a few times. The rearrangement uses TRBV20-1 and TRBJ2-5, with D possibly being TRBD1 (6 bases). Germline V gene lookup returns CDR1 DFQATT and CDR2 SNEGSKA (reference sequence). V gave up 6 bases and J gave up 0 bases, with 11 bases separating them. This CDR3 region has 13 residues. The CDR3 DNA reads TGCAGTGCGCCCAAGGGGGACCAAGAGACCCAGTACTTC. Translated: CSAPKGDQETQYF.

The chain employs TRBV20-1 and TRBJ2-3, with TRBD2 matching 14 bases. This CDR3 contains 14 residues. Germline CDR1 and CDR2: DFQATT and SNEGSKA (reference sequence). This chain's CDR3 is CSVGLAGGADTQYF. CDR3 nucleotides: TGCAGCGTTGGACTAGCGGGAGGAGCAGATACGCAGTATTTT.

This chain uses TRBV7-9 with TRBJ2-7, with D perhaps matching TRBD1 or TRBD2 (5 bases each). The V gene lost 3 bases and the J gene lost 2 bases, with 11 bases spanning the gap. This CDR3 contains 14 residues. CDR1 is SEHNR, CDR2 FQNEAQ, per germline (reference sequence). The CDR3 region has the DNA TGTGCCAGCAGCTTCGGGGCCCCGCCCTACGAGCAGTACTTC. Translating gives CASSFGAPPYEQYF.

In this sample, this clonotype turned up a few times. This chain connects TRBV9 to TRBJ2-3, with 7 positions matching TRBD2. J gave up 3 bases and V 3 bases, and 10 bases lay outside the gene matches. The CDR3 covers 16 residues. Germline V gene data show CDR1 as SGDLS and CDR2 as YYNGEE. The CDR3 here is CASSAFGRGLTDTQYF. The CDR3, as DNA: TGTGCCAGCAGCGCCTTCGGACGGGGACTAACAGATACGCAGTATTTT.

The chain has TRBV7-9 and TRBJ1-5; maybe TRBD1 (6 bases). This CDR3 region has 15 residues. Trimming stripped 5 bases from V and 5 bases from J, with 16 bases between. CDR1 SEHNR and CDR2 FQNEAQ come from the germline V gene (reference sequence). Here the CDR3 reads CASSANQGIHQPQHF. The CDR3 DNA reads as TGTGCCAGCAGCGCCAACCAGGGGATCCATCAGCCCCAGCATTTT. The variable domain in full, completed from reference TRBV7-9 and TRBJ1-5, reads DTGVSQNPRHKITKRGQNVTFRCDPISEHNRLYWYRQTLGQGPEFLTYFQNEAQLEKSRLLSDRFSAERPKGSFSTLEIQRTEQGDSAMYLCASSANQGIHQPQHFGDGTRLSIL.

The gene calls are TRBV29-1 and TRBJ2-1, with D possibly matching TRBD2 (9 bases). This CDR3 spans 14 amino acids. Germline V gene sequence: CDR1 SQVTM, CDR2 ANQGSEA. V gave up 6 bases and J gave up 6 bases, with 18 bases separating them. CDR3 region: CSVRRGGTGNEQFF. CDR3 nucleotide sequence: TGCAGCGTCCGGCGGGGGGGGACAGGCAATGAGCAGTTCTTC.

The chain joins TRBV20-1 to TRBJ2-7; the match to TRBD1 covers 7 bases. CDR1 and CDR2 (germline): DFQATT, SNEGSKA (reference sequence). The CDR3 has 14 amino acids. Unmatched junction bases numbered 5, after V lost 1 base and J lost 2 bases. This chain's CDR3 is CSARGGQPPYEQYF. The CDR3 DNA is TGCAGTGCTAGAGGGGGACAGCCCCCCTACGAGCAGTACTTC.

This sequence joins TRBV6-2 or TRBV6-3 and TRBJ2-3; 11 bases align to TRBD2. Trimming took 4 bases from V and 2 from J; bases not matched to a gene: 17. CDR3 size: 20 residues. Per germline, CDR1 MNHEY and CDR2 SVGEGT. The chain's CDR3 is CASSSPSIGIAGGHTDTQYF. The CDR3 DNA reads TGTGCCAGCAGTTCCCCGAGCATCGGGATAGCGGGGGGGCACACAGATACGCAGTATTTT.

This clonotype was found a few times. The rearrangement uses TRBV9 and TRBJ2-2; 7 bases align to TRBD1. V trimming: 5 bases; J trimming: 0 bases; junction bases outside the gene matches: 7. The CDR3 runs to 16 residues. The V gene's germline CDR1 is SGDLS and CDR2 YYNGEE. The CDR3 loop reads CASSTGALSNTGELFF. CDR3 DNA: TGTGCCAGCAGTACAGGGGCCCTATCGAACACCGGGGAGCTGTTTTTT.

The chain recombines TRBV20-1 with TRBJ2-7, with TRBD2 matching 12 bases. The last part of the DNA fits TRBJ2-5 better; the J call may be wrong. Germline V gene lookup returns CDR1 DFQATT and CDR2 SNEGSKA (reference sequence). This CDR3 has 16 residues. This CDR3 reads CSARLAGEGSGETQYF. The CDR3 DNA is TGCAGTGCTCGACTAGCGGGAGAAGGGAGTGGAGAGACCCAGTACTTC.